This T cell receptor (beta chain) was recovered during a study of cytomegalovirus exposure and HLA in healthy donors. General study points: A classifier reportedly called cytomegalovirus status with high sensitivity and specificity. Most of the TCR beta V segments (in an earlier analysis) were productive either about 90% or about 30% of the time. The authors listed roughly 150 TCR beta chains as cytomegalovirus-associated.

The PCR had 60 Vbeta and 13 Jbeta primers. The assay was immunoSEQ multiplex PCR, and TCRdb's table has in-frame clones only and misses some. The table includes roughly 130,000 clones, 82% detected once. Concerning this clone: Its antigen remains unknown.

This CDR3 region has 17 residues. Trimming removed 0 bases at V and 0 bases at J, with 12 bases between. From germline, CDR1 is KGHSH and CDR2 LQKENI. Material: PBMCs. J is TRBJ2-1 and V is TRBV18, with D hard to call. The sequence derives from a boy between 10 and 17 years old in good health and CMV-seronegative. In DNA form, the CDR3 reads TGTGCCAGCTCACCACCGTTTAACTTATCCTCCTACAATGAGCAGTTCTTC. Residues: CASSPPFNLSSYNEQFF.